This T cell receptor (beta chain) came from a study of blood T cell repertoires in COVID-19. V lost 5 bases to trimming and J lost 9 bases, with 18 bases between them. CDR1 is SGHRS, CDR2 YFSETQ, per germline. The CDR3 contains 15 residues. TCRdb's copy holds only in-frame clones and misses some; the assay was immunoSEQ multiplex PCR. The sample gives fewer than 95,000 clones, 70% to 90% of which show up once; around a quarter is in the top ten. The TCR originated in a man aged 45 to 65 with active or convalescent COVID-19. The sample taken for sequencing was peripheral blood. The chain uses TRBV5-1 and TRBJ1-6, with D perhaps matching TRBD1 (6 bases). CDR3 DNA sequence: TGCGCCAGCAGTCCCCGGGCAGGGGCGGGTTCACCCCTCCACTTT. This codes for CASSPRAGAGSPLHF.